The 22 T cell receptor beta chains presented below share a single source sample, sequenced in a study of blood T cell repertoires in COVID-19. Profiled with immunoSEQ multiplex PCR; TCRdb holds only in-frame clones, not every one. The sample carries about 480,000 clones, approximately 90% recorded once. The sample consisted of PBMCs or T cells enriched from blood (not recorded which). The receptor source for this set is a woman in her thirties or forties who had recovered from COVID-19.

The chain combines TRBV10-1 with TRBJ2-7; TRBD2 agrees at 12 bases. The V gene's germline CDR1 is WNHNN and CDR2 SYGVQD (reference sequence). The length of the CDR3 is 15 residues. The ends lost 6 bases at V and 4 bases at J; junction bases unmatched: 7. The CDR3 bases are TGCGCCAGCAGCCTGACTAGCGGGAGATTATACGAGCAGTACTTC. Its protein is CASSLTSGRLYEQYF.

This chain uses TRBV6-2 or TRBV6-3 with TRBJ1-2; TRBD1 matches 7 bases. J gave up 7 bases and V 2 bases, and 10 bases lay outside the gene matches. The V gene's germline CDR1 is MNHEY and CDR2 SVGEGT. The CDR3 has 15 amino acids. The CDR3 reads CASSYPGTARGGYTF. The DNA of the CDR3 is TGTGCCAGCAGTTACCCTGGGACAGCCCGAGGTGGCTACACCTTC.

The gene calls are TRBV5-4 and TRBJ1-6; a possible D gene is TRBD1 (5 bases). The V gene lost 2 bases and the J gene lost 3 bases, with 9 bases spanning the gap. The CDR3 is made up of 15 amino acids. Germline-derived CDR1 and CDR2 are SGHNT and YYREEE (reference sequence). The CDR3 reads CASSLGRDYNSPLHF. CDR3 DNA sequence: TGTGCCAGCAGCTTAGGCAGGGACTATAATTCACCCCTCCACTTT.

J is TRBJ2-7 and V is TRBV10-2, with 11 bases lining up with TRBD2. There are 16 residues in the CDR3. CDR1 is WSHSY and CDR2 is SAAADI in the germline V gene. V lost 8 bases to trimming and J lost 2 bases; unmatched junction nucleotides: 11. The CDR3 coding sequence is TGCGCCAGCCTAAAGGACGCGACTAGCGGGACCTACGAGCAGTACTTC. Protein: CASLKDATSGTYEQYF.

This clone was found a few times. V is TRBV2 and J is TRBJ1-1, with 8 bases identical to TRBD1. Per the germline V gene, CDR1 is SNHLY and CDR2 is FYNNEI. V lost 6 bases, J lost 8 bases, and 5 bases stayed unmatched. The CDR3 runs 12 residues. CDR3 in amino acids: CASREDRVEAFF. The DNA of the CDR3 is TGTGCCAGCAGGGAGGACAGGGTCGAAGCTTTCTTT.

This chain links TRBV13 with TRBJ1-2; the D gene is possibly TRBD1 (5 bases). Germline V lookup: CDR1 PRHDT, CDR2 FYEKMQ (reference sequence). The CDR3 has 13 residues. Trimming took off 5 bases at V and 11 bases at J, with 18 bases between the two ends. The DNA for the CDR3 is TGTGCCAGCAGCCAAAACATAGACAGATTATACACCTTC. It translates to CASSQNIDRLYTF.

J is TRBJ2-2 and V is TRBV10-3; D may be TRBD1 (6 bases). Germline CDR1 ENHRY, CDR2 SYGVKD. Trimming pared 11 bases from V and 0 bases from J, leaving 7 bases between. The CDR3 loop spans 12 amino acids. The CDR3 spells CASGANTGELFF. The CDR3 coding sequence is TGTGCCTCAGGGGCGAACACCGGGGAGCTGTTTTTT.

The V and J genes are TRBV4-3 and TRBJ2-2; D may be TRBD1 (5 bases). This CDR3 region has 16 residues. CDR1 is LGHNA and CDR2 is YSLEER in the germline V gene. With 0 bases removed from V and 7 bases from J, the gap between germline ends came to 15 bases. The CDR3 sequence is CASSQDELEGVGELFF. The CDR3 DNA sequence: TGCGCCAGCAGCCAAGATGAACTGGAAGGGGTCGGGGAGCTGTTTTTT.

This clone was observed a few times. The chain employs TRBV18 and TRBJ2-5, with D tentatively TRBD1 (5 bases). The CDR3 sequence is 15 residues long. Germline CDR1 KGHSH, CDR2 LQKENI. V lost 2 bases and J 5 bases, leaving 15 bases between the germline ends. CDR3 residues: CASSPGKGLGETQYF. CDR3 DNA: TGTGCCAGCTCACCAGGGAAGGGGCTCGGTGAGACCCAGTACTTC.

In the case of this clone: A junction boundary mismatches the germline segment, possibly from a read error. The sample contains more than one DNA sequence encoding this CDR3. V and J are TRBV19 and TRBJ1-1; D is undetermined. The germline gives CDR1 LNHDA, CDR2 SQIVND (reference sequence). There are 14 residues in the CDR3. The chain's CDR3 is CASSILQMNTEAFF. For the CDR3, the DNA is TGTGCCAGTAGTATCTTACAGATGAATACTGAAGCTTTCTTT.

The CDR3 coding sequence is TGTGCCAGCAGTGATCTAGCGGGAGATCACGGGGAGCTGTTTTTT. It yields the protein CASSDLAGDHGELFF. V is TRBV2 and J is TRBJ2-2; 10 bases map to TRBD2. The germline CDR1 and CDR2 sequences are SNHLY and FYNNEI. Trimming cost V 3 bases and J 7 bases; bases outside gene matches: 5. The CDR3 runs 15 residues.

The rearrangement uses TRBV9 and TRBJ1-5; D possibly corresponds to TRBD1 (5 bases). The CDR3 contains 15 residues. Deletions cut 4 bases from V and 2 bases from J, with 13 bases between. Germline V gene data show CDR1 as SGDLS and CDR2 as YYNGEE. Here the CDR3 DNA reads TGTGCCAGCAGCCCTGGGGGGAACCGCAATCAGCCCCAGCATTTT. Protein: CASSPGGNRNQPQHF.

The chain carries TRBV6-2 or TRBV6-3 and TRBJ1-2, with 8 bases fitting TRBD1. Germline CDR1 is MNHEY and CDR2 is SVGEGT. V dropped 6 bases and J dropped 5; count of bases not matched to a gene: 11. The CDR3 totals 15 residues. CDR3 nucleotide sequence: TGTGCCAGCAGCCTTGGACAGGGAGGGCCGTATGGCTACACCTTC. As protein: CASSLGQGGPYGYTF.

The rearrangement links TRBV5-4 to TRBJ2-3; a possible D gene is TRBD1 (6 bases). Germline-derived CDR1 and CDR2 are SGHNT and YYREEE (reference sequence). Between the trimmed V and J ends, which lost 3 bases and 0 bases, there was a span of 20 bases. The CDR3 has 18 residues. This CDR3 is CASSSPNRQAPSTDTQYF. CDR3 nucleotide sequence: TGTGCCAGCAGCTCCCCTAATAGACAGGCCCCTAGCACAGATACGCAGTATTTT.

V and J are TRBV7-6 and TRBJ2-4, with TRBD2 as a possible D gene (5 bases). This CDR3 is 11 amino acids long. The germline V gene has CDR1 SGHVS and CDR2 FNYEAQ. V was clipped by 6 bases and J by 13 bases, with 13 bases between them. The CDR3 loop is CASRPGKPQYF. In DNA, the CDR3 is TGTGCCAGCAGACCGGGAAAGCCCCAGTACTTC.

The rearrangement uses TRBV5-4 and TRBJ1-2; D is perhaps TRBD1 (5 bases). V dropped 1 base and J dropped 4 bases, with 14 bases sitting between them. CDR1 and CDR2 from the germline V gene are SGHNT and YYREEE (reference sequence). There are 15 residues in the CDR3. The CDR3 region has the DNA TGTGCCAGCAGCTTGAAGGTCGGGGGTTTCTATGGCTACACCTTC. It yields the protein CASSLKVGGFYGYTF.

The chain has TRBV7-9 and TRBJ2-2, with D possibly matching TRBD1 (5 bases). The V gene lost 8 bases and the J gene lost 6 bases, with 19 bases spanning the gap. This CDR3 is built from 15 residues. The germline V gene encodes CDR1 SEHNR and CDR2 FQNEAQ (reference sequence). The chain's CDR3 is CASPQFTGKPGELFF. CDR3 DNA: TGTGCCAGCCCTCAATTTACAGGCAAACCCGGGGAGCTGTTTTTT.

The chain has TRBV11-3 and TRBJ2-1; TRBD2 matches at 9 bases. Germline CDR1 and CDR2: SGHNT and YENEEA. The CDR3 contains 16 residues. V was pared by 5 bases and J by 5 bases, with 10 bases of the junction left unmatched. In DNA form, the CDR3 reads TGTGCCAGCAGCCCGGTATCTAGCGGGACTCACAATGAGCAGTTCTTC. Translated: CASSPVSSGTHNEQFF.

V gene TRBV10-3 combines with J gene TRBJ1-4; unclear D gene. The V gene lost 7 bases and the J gene lost 7 bases, with 13 bases spanning the gap. Looked up from germline, CDR1 is ENHRY and CDR2 is SYGVKD. The CDR3 consists of 13 residues. CDR3 coding DNA: TGTGCCATCAAGGAGGGTGGAAGTGAAAAACTGTTTTTT. Translating it yields CAIKEGGSEKLFF.

The chain recombines TRBV7-8 with TRBJ2-7, with TRBD1 matching over 8 bases. CDR3 length: 14 amino acids. Unmatched junction bases numbered 5, after V lost 1 base and J lost 6 bases. From germline, CDR1 is SGHVS and CDR2 FQNEAQ. The CDR3 nucleotides are TGTGCCAGCAGCTTAGGACAGGGGAGCCGCGAGCAGTACTTC. Protein: CASSLGQGSREQYF.

This clone was observed once. The chain joins TRBV24-1 to TRBJ2-1; 12 bases are shared with TRBD2. The germline CDR1 and CDR2 sequences are KGHDR and SFDVKD. CDR3 length equals 20 residues. J lost 3 bases, V lost 2 bases, and 13 bases had no gene match. CDR3 residues: CATSDSTPTSGRSNYNEQFF. The CDR3 DNA sequence: TGTGCCACCAGTGATTCTACTCCGACTAGCGGGAGAAGTAACTACAATGAGCAGTTCTTC.

This chain joins TRBV7-6 and TRBJ1-1; 11 positions match TRBD1. Germline V CDR1 and CDR2: SGHVS, FNYEAQ. The CDR3 sequence is 13 residues long. With V trimmed by 6 bases and J by 10 bases, 7 bases remained unmatched. CDR3: CASSSGQGAIAFF. DNA of the CDR3: TGTGCCAGCAGTTCCGGACAGGGGGCAATAGCTTTCTTT.